The sequence of this TCR beta chain was determined in a study of a mutant IDH1 vaccine in newly diagnosed glioma. TCRdb's table, derived via immunoSEQ multiplex PCR, lists solely in-frame clones and lacks some. Of some 60,000 clones in the sample, less than 90% were seen once. The sample's time point: week 47, end of study. Doses consisted of 300 ug of mutant IDH1 20-mer peptide each, paired with topical imiquimod. Study-wide findings and caveats: Overall, 90% to 95% of patients had vaccine-induced immune responses. The authors found pseudoprogression apparently unrelated to changes in top peripheral T cell clonotypes.

Notes on this clone: What it binds is unknown.

The TCR comes from a man aged 25-45 years with glioma. Sequences were derived from PBMCs, sampled from a glioma patient whose treatment included an IDH1 peptide vaccine.

The CDR3 sequence is CASSPWEGGETQYF. The CDR3 bases are TGTGCCAGCTCCCCCTGGGAAGGGGGAGAGACCCAGTACTTC. The chain joins TRBV18 to TRBJ2-5, with D perhaps TRBD1 (6 bases). Germline V lookup: CDR1 KGHSH, CDR2 LQKENI. The CDR3 spans 14 residues. V was clipped by 6 bases and J by 4 bases, with 15 bases between them.